These 21 T cell receptor beta chains originate from one sample sequenced in a study of blood T cells in healthy people across ages (dated by TCRdb to between 2014 and 2016). Library preparation was by 5' RACE. The sample was run on an Illumina HiSeq 2500. A second PCR of about 6 to 12 cycles was performed with a sample-barcoded 5' primer and a J-beta primer mix. Through fastp at Q25 and MiXCR, TCRdb rebuilt clones from the public reads, retaining in-frame beta chains. Every distinct CDR3 protein forms one entry, paired with its most common genes and DNA. The sample profile shows hundreds of thousands of distinct CDR3 sequences; around 49% of them were found once. In total, the top ten clones hold roughly 30% of the sample. The sample taken for sequencing was blood. The receptors shown here come from a woman between 55 and 75 years old in good health.

The J gene is TRBJ2-2, the V gene TRBV6-2 or TRBV6-3; maybe TRBD2 (6 bases). Germline V lookup: CDR1 MNHEY, CDR2 SVGEGT. The CDR3 spans 17 residues. Trimming took off 2 bases at V and 0 bases at J, with 13 bases between the two ends. CDR3 region: CASSYSFGGTNTGELFF. The CDR3 DNA is TGTGCCAGCAGTTACAGTTTCGGCGGGACGAACACCGGGGAGCTGTTTTTT.

The chain has TRBV5-1 and TRBJ2-4; 10 bases are shared with TRBD1. The CDR3 sequence is 15 residues long. With 7 bases clipped from V and 7 bases from J, the junction kept 11 bases outside the gene matches. CDR1 is SGHRS, CDR2 YFSETQ, per germline. The CDR3 DNA sequence: TGCGCCAGCTCCCTGGTGGGGACAGGGGTTAACATTCAGTACTTC. Protein sequence: CASSLVGTGVNIQYF.

This clonotype showed up just a few times. This chain uses TRBV20-1 with TRBJ2-7; D unclear. CDR1 and CDR2 (germline): DFQATT, SNEGSKA (reference sequence). The ends were cut back, 3 bases at V and 0 bases at J, with 6 bases in the middle. The CDR3 totals 12 residues. CDR3 coding DNA: TGCAGTGCTAGCATAGCCTCCTACGAGCAGTACTTC. Protein product: CSASIASYEQYF.

The J gene is TRBJ2-4, the V gene TRBV6-1, with 13 nucleotides matching TRBD2. The end of the DNA is better explained by TRBJ2-5, so the J call may be wrong. This CDR3 contains 15 residues. CDR1 is MNHNS and CDR2 is SASEGT in the germline V gene. CDR3 protein: CASRMGLAGQETQYF. For the CDR3, the DNA is TGTGCCAGCAGGATGGGACTAGCGGGACAAGAGACCCAGTACTTC.

This clonotype was recorded once. The V call is TRBV10-3, the J call TRBJ2-7; 7 positions agree with TRBD2. This CDR3 has 13 amino acids. The V gene's germline CDR1 is ENHRY and CDR2 SYGVKD. With 4 bases clipped from V and 3 bases from J, the junction kept 3 bases outside the gene matches. The DNA for the CDR3 is TGTGCCATCAGTGCCAGGGAGGGCTACGAGCAGTACTTC. This codes for CAISAREGYEQYF.

This clonotype was seen a single time. The chain uses TRBV7-9 and TRBJ2-3, with TRBD1 identical over 8 bases. The V and J ends lost 9 bases and 5 bases, in that order; junction bases with no gene match: 7. Germline CDR1 is SEHNR and CDR2 is FQNEAQ (reference sequence). There are 13 residues in the CDR3. CDR3 coding DNA: TGTGCCAGTCTCCAGGGGGCGAAAGATACGCAGTATTTT. Translated: CASLQGAKDTQYF.

This rearrangement joins TRBV27 to TRBJ2-4, with TRBD1 matching 8 bases. The tail of the sequence fits TRBJ2-7 better, so the J call may be wrong. Looked up from germline, CDR1 is MNHEY and CDR2 is SMNVEV (reference sequence). The CDR3 covers 15 residues. CDR3 sequence: CASSSLTGAAYEQYF. The CDR3 region has the DNA TGTGCCAGCAGTAGTCTGACAGGGGCGGCTTACGAGCAGTACTTC.

This chain joins TRBV20-1 and TRBJ1-4, with 8 bases that match TRBD1. The CDR3 has 14 residues. V was pared by 6 bases and J by 7 bases, with 10 bases of the junction left unmatched. Germline loops: CDR1 DFQATT, CDR2 SNEGSKA (reference sequence). DNA of the CDR3: TGCAGTGCCTTGGACAGGGCCGGTGGTGAAAAACTGTTTTTT. Translation gives CSALDRAGGEKLFF.

This clonotype was seen a handful of times. Sequence at one end of the junction differs from germline and may be a read error. The genes are TRBV27 and TRBJ2-7; weak D call: TRBD1 (6 bases). Per the germline V gene, CDR1 is MNHEY and CDR2 is SMNVEV (reference sequence). The CDR3 consists of 14 residues. The CDR3 spells CASSVSQGTYEQYF. CDR3 DNA: TGTGCCAGCAGTGTATCACAGGGTACCTACGAGCAGTACTTC.

This chain uses TRBV2 with TRBJ2-3; 8 nucleotides match TRBD2. V lost 4 bases and J lost 6; bases outside the gene matches: 6. CDR1 is SNHLY, CDR2 FYNNEI, per germline. CDR3 length: 14 amino acids. The CDR3 nucleotides read TGTGCCAGCAGTGTAAGCGGGAGTTGGGATACGCAGTATTTT. This gives the protein CASSVSGSWDTQYF. Based on the CDR3 plus reference TRBV2 and TRBJ2-3, the full variable domain is EPEVTQTPSHQVTQMGQEVILRCVPISNHLYFYWYRQILGQKVEFLVSFYNNEISEKSEIFDDQFSVERPDGSNFTLKIRSTKLEDSAMYFCASSVSGSWDTQYFGPGTRLTVL.

The rearrangement joins TRBV12-3 or TRBV12-4 to TRBJ2-2; D is perhaps TRBD1 (6 bases). With 3 bases removed from V and 7 bases from J, the gap between germline ends came to 18 bases. This CDR3 region has 16 residues. CDR3 loop: CASSFSGGAKNGELFF. The CDR3 coding sequence is TGTGCCAGCAGTTTTTCTGGGGGCGCTAAGAACGGGGAGCTGTTTTTT.

V and J are TRBV11-2 and TRBJ2-3; 10 bases are a match to TRBD2. CDR3 length: 16 residues. J gave up 3 bases and V 5 bases, and 8 bases lay outside the gene matches. Germline CDR1 reads SGHAT; CDR2 reads FQNNGV. CDR3 residues: CASSRSSGSGTDTQYF. CDR3 in DNA: TGTGCCAGCAGCCGTTCTAGCGGGAGCGGGACAGATACGCAGTATTTT.

The chain is built from TRBV20-1 and TRBJ1-4, with no clear D. The V gene's germline CDR1 is DFQATT and CDR2 SNEGSKA (reference sequence). The CDR3 runs 13 residues. V shed 6 bases and J shed 8 bases, with 16 bases lying between them. The CDR3 loop reads CSAGGQNLEKLFF. The DNA for the CDR3 is TGCAGTGCGGGAGGTCAGAACTTGGAAAAACTGTTTTTT.

This clonotype appeared many times. The chain recombines TRBV7-2 with TRBJ2-7; the D gene is possibly TRBD2 (6 bases). This CDR3 region has 15 residues. Germline V gene data show CDR1 as SGHTA and CDR2 as FQGNSA. The V end was cut by 0 bases, the J end by 5 bases, with 14 bases between. The CDR3 here is CASSLAGSSTDEQYF. The CDR3 DNA sequence: TGTGCCAGCAGCTTAGCCGGGAGCAGTACGGACGAGCAGTACTTC. Full variable domain (outside the CDR3, taken from reference TRBV7-2 and TRBJ2-7): GAGVSQSPSNKVTEKGKDVELRCDPISGHTALYWYRQSLGQGLEFLIYFQGNSAPDKSGLPSDRFSAERTGGSVSTLTIQRTQQEDSAVYLCASSLAGSSTDEQYFGPGTRLTVT.

CDR3 sequence (DNA): TGTGCCAGCAGTAAACGGTCCTACAATGAGCAGTTCTTC. As protein: CASSKRSYNEQFF. This sequence joins TRBV27 and TRBJ2-1; no reliable D call. The V end was cut by 5 bases, the J end by 1 base, with 6 bases between. CDR3 length: 13 amino acids. Germline V gene sequence: CDR1 MNHEY, CDR2 SMNVEV (reference sequence).

This clonotype was seen only a few times. The gene calls are TRBV20-1 and TRBJ2-1, with 11 bases that match TRBD2. The CDR3 loop spans 16 amino acids. Germline CDR1 and CDR2: DFQATT and SNEGSKA (reference sequence). After removal of 4 bases from V and 4 bases from J, the junction contained 9 bases not matched to a gene. The CDR3 loop is CSAIPGTSGAYNEQFF. CDR3 DNA: TGCAGTGCTATACCCGGGACTAGCGGCGCATACAATGAGCAGTTCTTC.

The chain carries TRBV29-1 and TRBJ1-2; 8 nucleotides match TRBD1. There are 12 residues in the CDR3. V dropped 6 bases and J dropped 4; count of bases not matched to a gene: 4. CDR1 and CDR2 from the germline V gene are SQVTM and ANQGSEA. The CDR3 coding sequence is TGCAGCGTCGACAGGGGTGGCTATGGCTACACCTTC. It translates to CSVDRGGYGYTF. Together with reference TRBV29-1 and TRBJ1-2, the CDR3 gives the full variable domain: SAVISQKPSRDICQRGTSLTIQCQVDSQVTMMFWYRQQPGQSLTLIATANQGSEATYESGFVIDKFPISRPNLTFSTLTVSNMSPEDSSIYLCSVDRGGYGYTFGSGTRLTVV.

This clonotype came up a few times. The rearrangement uses TRBV6-6 and TRBJ2-7; maybe TRBD1 (6 bases). Germline assignment: CDR1 MNHNY and CDR2 SVGAGI (reference sequence). The V gene lost 6 bases and the J gene lost 3 bases, with 12 bases spanning the gap. The CDR3 is 13 amino acids. The DNA of the CDR3 is TGTGCCAGCAGGCCGGACAGAGTCTACGAGCAGTACTTC. The encoded protein is CASRPDRVYEQYF.

About this clonotype: One end of the junction fails to match germline, which may point to a read error. The V call is TRBV2, the J call TRBJ2-1, with TRBD2 matching over 7 bases. Germline-derived CDR1 and CDR2 are SNHLY and FYNNEI. This CDR3 is built from 18 residues. CDR3 nucleotide sequence: TGTACCAGCACCCCGAGACTAGCCCCTGTCTCCGGAAGCAATGAGCAGTTCTTC. Translation: CTSTPRLAPVSGSNEQFF.

This clonotype was counted a few times. This chain connects TRBV7-3 to TRBJ2-1; D could derive from TRBD1 or TRBD2 (5 bases each). The CDR3 has 13 amino acids. Trimming stripped 5 bases from V and 14 bases from J, with 19 bases between. Per the germline V gene, CDR1 is SGHTA and CDR2 is FQGTGA. CDR3 region: CASSPSSGATKFF. In DNA form, the CDR3 reads TGTGCCAGCAGCCCCTCCTCCGGGGCGACGAAGTTCTTC.

V usage is TRBV4-3 and J usage is TRBJ2-3, with TRBD2 matching 7 bases. CDR3 size: 16 residues. The germline gives CDR1 LGHNA, CDR2 YSLEER. V lost 4 bases to trimming and J lost 0 bases; unmatched junction nucleotides: 7. CDR3 DNA: TGCGCCAGCAGCCCTCGAGCGGGGACTAGCACAGATACGCAGTATTTT. Its translation: CASSPRAGTSTDTQYF.